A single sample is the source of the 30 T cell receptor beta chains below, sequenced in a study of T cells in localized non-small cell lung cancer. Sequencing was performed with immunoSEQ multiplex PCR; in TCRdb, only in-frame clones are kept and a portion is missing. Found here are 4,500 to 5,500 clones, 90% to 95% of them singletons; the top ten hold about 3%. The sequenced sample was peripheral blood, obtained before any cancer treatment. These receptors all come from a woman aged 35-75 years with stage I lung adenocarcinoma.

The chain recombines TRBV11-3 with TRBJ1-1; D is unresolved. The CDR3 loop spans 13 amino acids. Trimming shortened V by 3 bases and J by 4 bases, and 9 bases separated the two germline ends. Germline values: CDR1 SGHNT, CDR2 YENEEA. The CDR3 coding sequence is TGTGCCAGCAGCTTTGCCATCGGCACTGAAGCTTTCTTT. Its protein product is CASSFAIGTEAFF.

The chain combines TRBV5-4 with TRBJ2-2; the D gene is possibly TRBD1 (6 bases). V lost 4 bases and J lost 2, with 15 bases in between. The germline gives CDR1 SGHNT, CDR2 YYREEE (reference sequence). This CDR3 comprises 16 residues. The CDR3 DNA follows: TGTGCCAGCAGCCCTCAGAACAGGGCTAACACCGGGGAGCTGTTTTTT. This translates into CASSPQNRANTGELFF.

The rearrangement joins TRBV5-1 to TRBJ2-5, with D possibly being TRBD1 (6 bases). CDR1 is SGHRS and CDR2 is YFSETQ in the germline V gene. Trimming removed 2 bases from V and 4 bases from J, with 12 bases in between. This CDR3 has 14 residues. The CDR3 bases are TGCGCCAGCAGCTTAGGCAGGGGTGGAGAGACCCAGTACTTC. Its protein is CASSLGRGGETQYF.

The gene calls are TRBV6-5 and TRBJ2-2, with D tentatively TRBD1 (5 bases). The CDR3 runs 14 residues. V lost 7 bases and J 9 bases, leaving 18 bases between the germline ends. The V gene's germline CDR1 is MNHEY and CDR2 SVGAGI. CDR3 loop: CASTDAGRGRELFF. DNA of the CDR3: TGTGCCAGCACCGATGCAGGAAGGGGAAGGGAGCTGTTTTTT.

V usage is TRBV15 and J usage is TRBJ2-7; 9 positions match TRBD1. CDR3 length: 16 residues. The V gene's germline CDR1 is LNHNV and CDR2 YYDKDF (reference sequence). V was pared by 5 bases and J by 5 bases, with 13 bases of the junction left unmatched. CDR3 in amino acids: CATSGTGTGISDEQYF. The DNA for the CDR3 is TGTGCCACCAGCGGTACCGGGACAGGGATTTCGGACGAGCAGTACTTC.

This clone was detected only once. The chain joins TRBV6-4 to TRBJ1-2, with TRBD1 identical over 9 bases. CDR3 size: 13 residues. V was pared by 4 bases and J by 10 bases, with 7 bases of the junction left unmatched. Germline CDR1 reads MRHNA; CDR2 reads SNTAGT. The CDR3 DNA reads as TGTGCCAGCAGTGCAAGAGGACAGGGGATCTACACCTTC. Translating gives CASSARGQGIYTF.

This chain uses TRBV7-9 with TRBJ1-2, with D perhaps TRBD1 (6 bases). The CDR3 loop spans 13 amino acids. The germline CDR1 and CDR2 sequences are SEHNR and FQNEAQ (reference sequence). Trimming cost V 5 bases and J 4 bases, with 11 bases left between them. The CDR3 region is CASSPDRTYGYTF. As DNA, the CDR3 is TGTGCCAGCAGCCCGGACAGAACCTATGGCTACACCTTC.

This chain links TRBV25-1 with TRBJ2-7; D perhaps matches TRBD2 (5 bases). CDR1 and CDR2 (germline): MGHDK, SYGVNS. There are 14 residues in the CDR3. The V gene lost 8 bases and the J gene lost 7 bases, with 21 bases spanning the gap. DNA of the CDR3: TGTGCCAGCTGGCCCGGTCATCCTACGGGAGAGCAGTACTTC. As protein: CASWPGHPTGEQYF.

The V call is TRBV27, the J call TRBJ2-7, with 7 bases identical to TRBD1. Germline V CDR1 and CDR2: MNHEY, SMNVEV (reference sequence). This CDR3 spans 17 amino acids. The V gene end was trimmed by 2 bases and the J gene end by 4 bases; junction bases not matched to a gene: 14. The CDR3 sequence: CASSLLGPRDSSYEQYF. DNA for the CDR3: TGTGCCAGCAGTTTACTCGGTCCACGGGACAGCTCATACGAGCAGTACTTC.

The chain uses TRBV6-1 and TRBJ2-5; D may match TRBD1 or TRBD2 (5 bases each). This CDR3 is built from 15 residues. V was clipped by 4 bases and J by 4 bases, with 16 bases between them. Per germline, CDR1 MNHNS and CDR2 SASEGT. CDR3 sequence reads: CASSGGGLGRETQYF. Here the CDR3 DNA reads TGTGCCAGCAGTGGTGGGGGTCTTGGTAGAGAGACCCAGTACTTC.

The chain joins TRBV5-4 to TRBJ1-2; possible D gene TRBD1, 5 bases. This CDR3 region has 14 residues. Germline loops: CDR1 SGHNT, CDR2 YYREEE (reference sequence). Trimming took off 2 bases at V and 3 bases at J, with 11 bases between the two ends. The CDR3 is CASSLGWGDYGYTF. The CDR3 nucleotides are TGTGCCAGCAGCTTAGGATGGGGGGACTATGGCTACACCTTC.

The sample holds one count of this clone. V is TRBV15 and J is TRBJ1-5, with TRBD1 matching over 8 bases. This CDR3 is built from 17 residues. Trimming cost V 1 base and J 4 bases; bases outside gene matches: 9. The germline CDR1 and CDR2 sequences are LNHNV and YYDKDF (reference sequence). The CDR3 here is CATSRGQGTGGNQPQHF. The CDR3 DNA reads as TGTGCCACCAGCAGAGGACAGGGGACCGGGGGTAATCAGCCCCAGCATTTT.

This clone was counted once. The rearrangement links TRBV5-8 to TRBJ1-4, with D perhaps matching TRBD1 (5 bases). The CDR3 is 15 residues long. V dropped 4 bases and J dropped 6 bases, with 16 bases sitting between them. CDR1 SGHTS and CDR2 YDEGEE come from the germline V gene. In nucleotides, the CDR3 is TGTGCCAGCAGCCTAGGACATTCTCGGGATGAAAAACTGTTTTTT. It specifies CASSLGHSRDEKLFF. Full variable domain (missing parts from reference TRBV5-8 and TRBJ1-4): EAGVTQSPTHLIKTRGQQATLRCSPISGHTSVYWYQQALGLGLQFLLWYDEGEERNRGNFPPRFSGRQFPNYSSELNVNALELEDSALYLCASSLGHSRDEKLFFGSGTQLSVL.

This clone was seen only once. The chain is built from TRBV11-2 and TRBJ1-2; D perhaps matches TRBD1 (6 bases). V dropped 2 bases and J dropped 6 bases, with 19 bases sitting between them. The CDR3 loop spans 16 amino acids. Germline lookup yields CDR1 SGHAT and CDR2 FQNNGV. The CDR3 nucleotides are TGTGCCAGCAGCTTAACGAACAGGGCCCTCCGACATGGCTACACCTTC. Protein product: CASSLTNRALRHGYTF.

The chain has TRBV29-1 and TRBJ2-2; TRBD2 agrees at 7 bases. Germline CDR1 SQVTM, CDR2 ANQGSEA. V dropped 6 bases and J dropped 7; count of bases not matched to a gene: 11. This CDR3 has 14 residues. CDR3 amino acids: CSVAPGGQFGELFF. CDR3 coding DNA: TGCAGCGTAGCCCCGGGAGGTCAATTCGGGGAGCTGTTTTTT.

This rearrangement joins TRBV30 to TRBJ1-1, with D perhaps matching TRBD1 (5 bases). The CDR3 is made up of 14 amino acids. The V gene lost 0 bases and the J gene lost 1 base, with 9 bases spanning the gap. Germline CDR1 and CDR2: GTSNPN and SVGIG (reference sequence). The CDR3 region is CAWSVGQGNTEAFF. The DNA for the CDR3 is TGTGCCTGGAGTGTAGGTCAGGGGAACACTGAAGCTTTCTTT.

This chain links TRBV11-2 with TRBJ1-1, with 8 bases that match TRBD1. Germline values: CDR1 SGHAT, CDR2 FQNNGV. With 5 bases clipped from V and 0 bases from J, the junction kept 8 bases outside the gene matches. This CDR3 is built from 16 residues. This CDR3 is CASSERTGLMNTEAFF. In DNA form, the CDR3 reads TGTGCCAGCAGCGAAAGGACAGGGCTCATGAACACTGAAGCTTTCTTT.

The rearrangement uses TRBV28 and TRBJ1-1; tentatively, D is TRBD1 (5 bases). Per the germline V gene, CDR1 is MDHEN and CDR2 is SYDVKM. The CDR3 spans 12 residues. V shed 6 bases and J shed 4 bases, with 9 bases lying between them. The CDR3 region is CASRPGGTEAFF. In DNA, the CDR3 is TGTGCCAGCAGGCCGGGGGGCACTGAAGCTTTCTTT.

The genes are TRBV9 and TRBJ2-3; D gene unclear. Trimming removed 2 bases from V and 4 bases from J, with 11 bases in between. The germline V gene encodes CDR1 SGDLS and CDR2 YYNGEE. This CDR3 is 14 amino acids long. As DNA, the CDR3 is TGTGCCAGCAGCGTTGGCAGCGTGGCAGATACGCAGTATTTT. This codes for CASSVGSVADTQYF.

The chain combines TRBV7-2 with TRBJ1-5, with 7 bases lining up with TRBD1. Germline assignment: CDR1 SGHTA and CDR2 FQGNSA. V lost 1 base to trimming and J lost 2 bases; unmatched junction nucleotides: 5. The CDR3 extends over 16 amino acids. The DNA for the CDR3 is TGTGCCAGCAGCTTAGGGGACAGTCTTGGCAATCAGCCCCAGCATTTT. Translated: CASSLGDSLGNQPQHF.

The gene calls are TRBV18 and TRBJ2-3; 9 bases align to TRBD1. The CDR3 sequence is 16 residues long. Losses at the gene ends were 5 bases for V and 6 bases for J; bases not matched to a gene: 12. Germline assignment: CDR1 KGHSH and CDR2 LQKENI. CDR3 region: CASSMEDRGPKDTQYF. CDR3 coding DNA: TGTGCCAGCTCAATGGAGGACAGGGGCCCTAAGGATACGCAGTATTTT.

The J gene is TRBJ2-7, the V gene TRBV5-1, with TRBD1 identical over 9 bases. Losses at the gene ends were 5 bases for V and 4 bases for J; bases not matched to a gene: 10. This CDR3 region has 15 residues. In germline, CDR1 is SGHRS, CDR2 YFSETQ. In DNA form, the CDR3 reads TGCGCCAGCAGTTTTACGCCGGGACAGGGATACGAGCAGTACTTC. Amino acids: CASSFTPGQGYEQYF.

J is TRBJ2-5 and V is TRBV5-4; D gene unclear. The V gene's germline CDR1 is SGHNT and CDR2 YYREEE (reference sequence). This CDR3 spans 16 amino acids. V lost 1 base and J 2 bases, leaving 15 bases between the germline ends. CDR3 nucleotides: TGTGCCAGCAGCTTGCGCCTGGTAGCCGGGCAAGAGACCCAGTACTTC. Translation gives CASSLRLVAGQETQYF.

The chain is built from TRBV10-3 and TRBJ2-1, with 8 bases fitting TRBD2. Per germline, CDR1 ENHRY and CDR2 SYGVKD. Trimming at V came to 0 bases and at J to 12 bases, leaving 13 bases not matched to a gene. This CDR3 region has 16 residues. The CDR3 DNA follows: TGTGCCATCAGTGAGTCGACGGGGGGGCGGATGGGAAGGCAGTTCTTC. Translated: CAISESTGGRMGRQFF.

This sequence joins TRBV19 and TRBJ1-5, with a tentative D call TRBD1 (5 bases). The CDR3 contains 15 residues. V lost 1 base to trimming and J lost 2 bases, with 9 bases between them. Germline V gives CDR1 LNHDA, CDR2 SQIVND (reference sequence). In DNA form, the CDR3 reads TGTGCCAGTAGTATAGTTTCGGGGGGCAATCAGCCCCAGCATTTT. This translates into CASSIVSGGNQPQHF.

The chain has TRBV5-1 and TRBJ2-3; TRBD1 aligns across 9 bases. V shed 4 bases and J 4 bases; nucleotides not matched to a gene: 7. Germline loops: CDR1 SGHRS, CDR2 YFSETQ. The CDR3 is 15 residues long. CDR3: CASSASGTGSDTQYF. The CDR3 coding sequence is TGCGCCAGCAGCGCCTCCGGGACAGGGTCAGATACGCAGTATTTT.

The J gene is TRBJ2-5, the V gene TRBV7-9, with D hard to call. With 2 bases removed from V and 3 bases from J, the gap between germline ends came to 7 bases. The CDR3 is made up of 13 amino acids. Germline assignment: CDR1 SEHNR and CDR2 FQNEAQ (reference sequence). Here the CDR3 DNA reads TGTGCCAGCAGCTTACACGGAGAAGAGACCCAGTACTTC. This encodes CASSLHGEETQYF.

This CDR3 is CASSPPGLAGVLHEQFF. In DNA, the CDR3 is TGTGCCAGCTCACCACCGGGACTAGCGGGAGTTTTGCATGAGCAGTTCTTC. The chain employs TRBV18 and TRBJ2-1; 14 positions match TRBD2. The CDR3 is made up of 17 amino acids. The V segment lost 0 bases and the J segment 8 bases; nucleotides outside the gene matches: 6. CDR1 and CDR2 from the germline V gene are KGHSH and LQKENI.

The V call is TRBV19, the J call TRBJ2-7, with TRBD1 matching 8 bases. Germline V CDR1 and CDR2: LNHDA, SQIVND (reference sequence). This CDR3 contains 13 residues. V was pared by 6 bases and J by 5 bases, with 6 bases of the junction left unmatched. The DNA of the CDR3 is TGTGCCAGTAGATTGGACAGGGTCCACGAGCAGTACTTC. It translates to CASRLDRVHEQYF. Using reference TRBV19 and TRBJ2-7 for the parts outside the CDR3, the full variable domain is DGGITQSPKYLFRKEGQNVTLSCEQNLNHDAMYWYRQDPGQGLRLIYYSQIVNDFQKGDIAEGYSVSREKKESFPLTVTSAQKNPTAFYLCASRLDRVHEQYFGPGTRLTVT.

CDR3 in DNA: TGTGCCAGCAGCTCTCGGGTGGGTAGGGAGACCCAGTACTTC. This encodes CASSSRVGRETQYF. The chain carries TRBV13 and TRBJ2-5; D call uncertain. The CDR3 consists of 14 residues. CDR1 and CDR2 (germline): PRHDT, FYEKMQ (reference sequence). V lost 4 bases and J 5 bases, leaving 14 bases between the germline ends.